The clone carrying this TCR beta chain was observed many times. The data stem from a study of T cells after yellow fever vaccination. Study in general: Sorting on CD3, CD45RA, CCR7 and CD95 yielded EM, EMRA, CM and Tscm memory subsets. SMART-Seq v4 Ultra Low Input prepared libraries from low-cell fractions.

Study-wide findings and caveats: The study re-detected most primary-vaccination clones after the booster (around 96% CD4, roughly 91% CD8). At day 0, almost all vaccine-responding clonotypes escaped detection in the sorted memory subsets.

TCRdb re-called the 5' RACE reads through MiXCR, storing one row per CDR3 protein. Of about 5,800 distinct CDR3 sequences listed, 5% to 6.5% are singletons. Germline CDR1 reads DFQATT; CDR2 reads SNEGSKA (reference sequence). V was pared by 4 bases and J by 3 bases, with 10 bases between. The CDR3 has 13 amino acids. The gene calls are TRBV20-1 and TRBJ1-5, with TRBD1 as a possible D gene (6 bases). This clonotype was obtained from a man aged 18 to 29 who received the YFV17D yellow fever vaccine. Sequenced here: PBMCs, either bulk or a sorted T-cell subset (CD4+, CD8+, memory, or dextramer-sorted; not recorded which), sampled less than 16 days after the first yellow fever vaccination. The CDR3 region is CSAIDRHNQPQHF. The CDR3 DNA reads as TGCAGTGCTATTGACAGGCACAATCAGCCCCAGCATTTT.